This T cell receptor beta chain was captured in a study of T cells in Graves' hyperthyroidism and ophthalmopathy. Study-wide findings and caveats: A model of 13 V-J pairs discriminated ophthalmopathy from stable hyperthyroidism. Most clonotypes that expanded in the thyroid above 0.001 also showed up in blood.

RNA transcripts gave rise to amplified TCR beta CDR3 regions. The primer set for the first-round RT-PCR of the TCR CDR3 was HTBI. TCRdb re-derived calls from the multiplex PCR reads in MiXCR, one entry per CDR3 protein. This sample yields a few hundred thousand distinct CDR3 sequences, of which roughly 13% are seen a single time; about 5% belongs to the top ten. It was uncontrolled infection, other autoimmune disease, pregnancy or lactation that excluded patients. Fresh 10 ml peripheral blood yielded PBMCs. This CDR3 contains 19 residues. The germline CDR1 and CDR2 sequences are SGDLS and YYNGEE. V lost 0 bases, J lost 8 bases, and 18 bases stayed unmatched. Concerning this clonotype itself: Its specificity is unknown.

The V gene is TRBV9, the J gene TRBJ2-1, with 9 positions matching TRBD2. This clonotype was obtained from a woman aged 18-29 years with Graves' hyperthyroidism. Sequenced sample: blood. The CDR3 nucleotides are TGTGCCAGCAGCGTAGGGTCGATTCTAGCGGGAAGATCCTTGGATGAGCAGTTCTTC. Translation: CASSVGSILAGRSLDEQFF.